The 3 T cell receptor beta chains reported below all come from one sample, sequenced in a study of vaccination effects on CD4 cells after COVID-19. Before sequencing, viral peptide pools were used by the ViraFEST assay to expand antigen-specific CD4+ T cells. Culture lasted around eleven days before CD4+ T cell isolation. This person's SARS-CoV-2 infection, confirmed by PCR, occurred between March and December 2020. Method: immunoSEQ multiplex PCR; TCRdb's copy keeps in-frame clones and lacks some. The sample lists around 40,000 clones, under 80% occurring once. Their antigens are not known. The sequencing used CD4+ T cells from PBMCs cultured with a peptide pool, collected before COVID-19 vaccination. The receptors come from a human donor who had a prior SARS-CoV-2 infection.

Written as DNA, the CDR3 is TGTGCCACCAGTGACAACAGTGGCGAGCAGTACTTC. Translated: CATSDNSGEQYF. The V gene is TRBV24-1, the J gene TRBJ2-7; D is undetermined. The CDR3 sequence is 12 residues long. Germline V lookup: CDR1 KGHDR, CDR2 SFDVKD. The V end was cut by 4 bases, the J end by 6 bases, with 9 bases between.

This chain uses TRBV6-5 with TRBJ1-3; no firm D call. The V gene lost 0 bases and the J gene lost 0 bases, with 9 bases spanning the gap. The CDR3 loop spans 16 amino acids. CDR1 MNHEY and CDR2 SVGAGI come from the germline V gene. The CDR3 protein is CASSYSFPGSGNTIYF. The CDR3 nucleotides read TGTGCCAGCAGTTACTCGTTTCCCGGCTCTGGAAACACCATATATTTT.

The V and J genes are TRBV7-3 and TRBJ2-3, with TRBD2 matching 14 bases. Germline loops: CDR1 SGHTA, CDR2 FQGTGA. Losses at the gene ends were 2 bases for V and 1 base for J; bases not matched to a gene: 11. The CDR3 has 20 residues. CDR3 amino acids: CASSLVPVTSGRARTDTQYF. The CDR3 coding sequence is TGTGCCAGCAGCTTAGTGCCAGTGACTAGCGGGAGGGCCCGCACAGATACGCAGTATTTT.